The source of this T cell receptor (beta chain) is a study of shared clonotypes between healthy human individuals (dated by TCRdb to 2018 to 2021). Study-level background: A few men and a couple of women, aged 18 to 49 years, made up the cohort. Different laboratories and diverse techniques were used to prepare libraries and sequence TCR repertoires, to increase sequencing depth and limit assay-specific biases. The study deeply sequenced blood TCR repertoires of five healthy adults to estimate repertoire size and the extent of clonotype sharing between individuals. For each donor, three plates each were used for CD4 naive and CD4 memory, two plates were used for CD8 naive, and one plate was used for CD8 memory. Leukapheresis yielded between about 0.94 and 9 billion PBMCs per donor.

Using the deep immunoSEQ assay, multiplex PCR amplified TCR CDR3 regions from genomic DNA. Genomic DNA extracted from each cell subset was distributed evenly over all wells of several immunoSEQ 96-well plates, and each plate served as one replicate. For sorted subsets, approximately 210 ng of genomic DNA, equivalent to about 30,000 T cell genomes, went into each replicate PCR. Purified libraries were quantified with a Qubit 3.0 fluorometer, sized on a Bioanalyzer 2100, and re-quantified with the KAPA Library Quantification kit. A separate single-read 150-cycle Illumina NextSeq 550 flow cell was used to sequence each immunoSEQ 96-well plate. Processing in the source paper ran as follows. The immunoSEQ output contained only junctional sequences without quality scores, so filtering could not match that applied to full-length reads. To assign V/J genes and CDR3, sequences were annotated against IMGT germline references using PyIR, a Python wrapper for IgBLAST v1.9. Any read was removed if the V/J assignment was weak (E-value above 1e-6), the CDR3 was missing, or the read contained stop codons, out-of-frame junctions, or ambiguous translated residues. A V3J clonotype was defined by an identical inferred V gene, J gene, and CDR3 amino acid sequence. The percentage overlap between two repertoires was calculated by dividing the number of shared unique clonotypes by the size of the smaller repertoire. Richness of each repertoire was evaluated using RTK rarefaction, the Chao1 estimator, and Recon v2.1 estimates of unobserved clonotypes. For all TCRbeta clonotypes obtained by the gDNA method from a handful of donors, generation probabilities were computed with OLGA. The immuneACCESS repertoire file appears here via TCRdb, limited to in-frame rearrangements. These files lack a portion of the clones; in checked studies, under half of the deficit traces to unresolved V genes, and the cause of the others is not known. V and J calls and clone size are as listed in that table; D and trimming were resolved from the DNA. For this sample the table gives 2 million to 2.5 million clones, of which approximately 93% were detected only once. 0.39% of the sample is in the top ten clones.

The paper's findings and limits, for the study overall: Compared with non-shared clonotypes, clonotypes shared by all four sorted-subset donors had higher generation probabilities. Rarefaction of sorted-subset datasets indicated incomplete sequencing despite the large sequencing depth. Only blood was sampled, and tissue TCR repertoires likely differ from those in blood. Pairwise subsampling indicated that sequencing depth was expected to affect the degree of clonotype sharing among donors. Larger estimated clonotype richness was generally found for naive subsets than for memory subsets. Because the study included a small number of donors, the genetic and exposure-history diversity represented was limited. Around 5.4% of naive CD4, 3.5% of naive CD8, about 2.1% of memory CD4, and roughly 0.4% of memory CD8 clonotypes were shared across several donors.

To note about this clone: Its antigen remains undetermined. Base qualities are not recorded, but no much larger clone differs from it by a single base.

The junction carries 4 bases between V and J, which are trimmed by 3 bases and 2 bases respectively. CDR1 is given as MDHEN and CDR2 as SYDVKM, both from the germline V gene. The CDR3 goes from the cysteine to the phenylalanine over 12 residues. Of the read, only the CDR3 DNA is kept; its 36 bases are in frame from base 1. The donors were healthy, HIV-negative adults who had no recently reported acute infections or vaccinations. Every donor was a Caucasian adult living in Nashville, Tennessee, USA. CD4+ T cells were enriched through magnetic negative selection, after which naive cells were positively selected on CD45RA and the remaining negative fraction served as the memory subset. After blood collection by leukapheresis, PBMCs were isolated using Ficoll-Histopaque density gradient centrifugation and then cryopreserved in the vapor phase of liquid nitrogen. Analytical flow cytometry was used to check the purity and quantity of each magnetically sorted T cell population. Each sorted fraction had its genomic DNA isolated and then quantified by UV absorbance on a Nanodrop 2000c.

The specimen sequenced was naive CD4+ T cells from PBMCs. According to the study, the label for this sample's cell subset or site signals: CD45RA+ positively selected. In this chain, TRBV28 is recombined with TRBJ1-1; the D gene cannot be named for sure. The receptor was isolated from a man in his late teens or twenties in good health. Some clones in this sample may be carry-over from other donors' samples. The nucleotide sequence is TGTGCCAGCAGTTTTTATAACACTGAAGCTTTCTTT. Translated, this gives CASSFYNTEAFF.